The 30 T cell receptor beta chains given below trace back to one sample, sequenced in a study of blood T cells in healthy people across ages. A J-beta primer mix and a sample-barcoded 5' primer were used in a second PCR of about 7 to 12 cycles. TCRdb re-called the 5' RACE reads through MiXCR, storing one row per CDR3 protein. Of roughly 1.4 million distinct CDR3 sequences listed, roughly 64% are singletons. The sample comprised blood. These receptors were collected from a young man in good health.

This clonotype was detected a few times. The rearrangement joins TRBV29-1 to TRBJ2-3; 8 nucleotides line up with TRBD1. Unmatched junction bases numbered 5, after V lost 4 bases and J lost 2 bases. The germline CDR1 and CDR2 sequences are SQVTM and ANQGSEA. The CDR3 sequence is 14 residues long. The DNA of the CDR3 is TGCAGCGTTGTAAAGGACAGGGACACAGATACGCAGTATTTT. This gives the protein CSVVKDRDTDTQYF.

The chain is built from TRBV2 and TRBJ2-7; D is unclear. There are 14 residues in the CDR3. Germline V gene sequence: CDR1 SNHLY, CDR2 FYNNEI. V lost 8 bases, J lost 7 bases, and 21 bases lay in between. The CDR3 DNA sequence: TGTGCCAGCCCGTCGGACCCAACCTACAATGAGCAGTACTTC. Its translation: CASPSDPTYNEQYF. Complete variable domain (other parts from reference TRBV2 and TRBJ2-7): EPEVTQTPSHQVTQMGQEVILRCVPISNHLYFYWYRQILGQKVEFLVSFYNNEISEKSEIFDDQFSVERPDGSNFTLKIRSTKLEDSAMYFCASPSDPTYNEQYFGPGTRLTVT.

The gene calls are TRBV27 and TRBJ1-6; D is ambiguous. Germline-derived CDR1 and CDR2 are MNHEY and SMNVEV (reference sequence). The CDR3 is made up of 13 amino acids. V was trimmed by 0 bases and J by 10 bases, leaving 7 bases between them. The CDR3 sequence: CASSLSRRSPLHF. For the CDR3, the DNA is TGTGCCAGCAGTTTATCCAGGCGGTCACCCCTCCACTTT.

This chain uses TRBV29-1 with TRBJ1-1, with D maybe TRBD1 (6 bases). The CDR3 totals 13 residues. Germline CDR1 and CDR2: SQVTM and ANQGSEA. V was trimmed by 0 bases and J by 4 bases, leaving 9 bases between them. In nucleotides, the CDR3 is TGCAGCGTTGAAGAGGGGGGGGCCACTGAAGCTTTCTTT. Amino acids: CSVEEGGATEAFF.

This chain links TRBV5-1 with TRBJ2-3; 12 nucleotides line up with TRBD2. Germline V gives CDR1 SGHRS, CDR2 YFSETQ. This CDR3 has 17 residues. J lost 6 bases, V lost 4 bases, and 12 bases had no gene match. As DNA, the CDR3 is TGCGCCAGCAGCCCGAGTAAAACTAGCGGGGGGTCTGATACGCAGTATTTT. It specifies CASSPSKTSGGSDTQYF. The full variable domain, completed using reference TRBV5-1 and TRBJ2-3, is KAGVTQTPRYLIKTRGQQVTLSCSPISGHRSVSWYQQTPGQGLQFLFEYFSETQRNKGNFPGRFSGRQFSNSRSEMNVSTLELGDSALYLCASSPSKTSGGSDTQYFGPGTRLTVL.

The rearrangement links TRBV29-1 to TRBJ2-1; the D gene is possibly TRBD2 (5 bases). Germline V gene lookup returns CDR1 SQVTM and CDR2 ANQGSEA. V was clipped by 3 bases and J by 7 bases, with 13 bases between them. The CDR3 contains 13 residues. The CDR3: CSVDYRTENEQFF. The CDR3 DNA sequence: TGCAGCGTTGACTACCGGACTGAGAATGAGCAGTTCTTC.

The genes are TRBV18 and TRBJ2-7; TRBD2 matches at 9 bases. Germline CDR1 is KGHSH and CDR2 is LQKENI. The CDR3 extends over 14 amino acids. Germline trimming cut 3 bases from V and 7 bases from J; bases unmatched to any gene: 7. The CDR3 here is CASSPLAGGQEQYF. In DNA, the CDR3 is TGTGCCAGCTCACCCCTGGCGGGAGGGCAGGAGCAGTACTTC.

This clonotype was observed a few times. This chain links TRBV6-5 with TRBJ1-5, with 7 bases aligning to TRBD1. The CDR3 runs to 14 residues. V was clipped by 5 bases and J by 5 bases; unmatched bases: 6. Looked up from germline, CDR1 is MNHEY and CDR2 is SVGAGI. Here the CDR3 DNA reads TGTGCCAGCAGTAGGAGACAGGGCCATCAGCCCCAGCATTTT. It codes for CASSRRQGHQPQHF.

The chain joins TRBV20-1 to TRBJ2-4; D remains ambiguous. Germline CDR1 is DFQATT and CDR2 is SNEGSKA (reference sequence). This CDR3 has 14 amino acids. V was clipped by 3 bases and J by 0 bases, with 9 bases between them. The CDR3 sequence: CSASYSLAKNIQYF. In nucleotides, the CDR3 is TGCAGTGCTAGTTACTCCTTAGCCAAAAACATTCAGTACTTC.

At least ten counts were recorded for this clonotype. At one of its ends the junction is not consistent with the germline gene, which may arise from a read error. CDR3 sequence reads: CASSQAVDTQYF. The CDR3 nucleotides are TGTGCCAGCAGCCAAGCGGTAGATACGCAGTATTTT. This chain connects TRBV4-1 to TRBJ2-3, with D maybe TRBD2 (5 bases). This CDR3 has 12 amino acids. Germline CDR1 reads MGHRA; CDR2 reads YSYEKL.

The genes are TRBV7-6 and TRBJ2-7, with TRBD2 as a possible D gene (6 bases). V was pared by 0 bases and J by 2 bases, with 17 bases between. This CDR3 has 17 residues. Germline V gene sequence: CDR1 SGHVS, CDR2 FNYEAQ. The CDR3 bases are TGTGCCAGCAGCTTAGCGCGGGGCGCAACCCCAACCTACGAGCAGTACTTC. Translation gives CASSLARGATPTYEQYF.

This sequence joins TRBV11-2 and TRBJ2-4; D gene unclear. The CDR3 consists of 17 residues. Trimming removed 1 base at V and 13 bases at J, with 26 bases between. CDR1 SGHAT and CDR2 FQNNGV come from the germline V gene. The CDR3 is CASSLAPQQRSKSKQYF. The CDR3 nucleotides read TGTGCCAGCAGCTTAGCCCCTCAGCAGAGGTCGAAGTCGAAGCAGTACTTC.

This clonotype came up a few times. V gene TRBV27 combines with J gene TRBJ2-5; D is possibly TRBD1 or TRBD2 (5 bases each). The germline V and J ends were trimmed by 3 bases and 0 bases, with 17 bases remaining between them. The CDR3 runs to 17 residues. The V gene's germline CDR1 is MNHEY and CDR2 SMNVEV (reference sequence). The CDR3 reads CASSFSSGREYQETQYF. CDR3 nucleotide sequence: TGTGCCAGCAGTTTTTCTTCCGGCAGGGAGTACCAAGAGACCCAGTACTTC.

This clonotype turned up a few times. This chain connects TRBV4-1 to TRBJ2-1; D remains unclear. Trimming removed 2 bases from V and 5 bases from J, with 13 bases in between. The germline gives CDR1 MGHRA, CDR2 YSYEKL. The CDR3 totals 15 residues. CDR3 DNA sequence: TGCGCCAGCAGCCAACTAGTGATTCCGAACAATGAGCAGTTCTTC. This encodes CASSQLVIPNNEQFF.

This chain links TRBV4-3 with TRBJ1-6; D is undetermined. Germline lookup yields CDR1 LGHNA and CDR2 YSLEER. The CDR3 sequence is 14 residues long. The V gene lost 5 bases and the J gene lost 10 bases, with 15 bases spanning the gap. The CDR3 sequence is CASSFAGLDSPLHF. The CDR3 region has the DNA TGCGCCAGCAGCTTTGCGGGTTTGGACTCACCCCTCCACTTT.

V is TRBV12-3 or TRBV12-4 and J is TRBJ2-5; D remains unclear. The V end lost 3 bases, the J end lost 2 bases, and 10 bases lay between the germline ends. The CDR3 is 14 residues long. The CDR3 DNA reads TGTGCCAGCAGTTTGCCAGGAGCTCAAGAGACCCAGTACTTC. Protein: CASSLPGAQETQYF.

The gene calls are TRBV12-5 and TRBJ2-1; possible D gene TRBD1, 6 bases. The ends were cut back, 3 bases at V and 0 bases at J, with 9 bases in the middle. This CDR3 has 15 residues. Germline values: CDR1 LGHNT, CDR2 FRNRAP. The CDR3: CASGFQGPSYNEQFF. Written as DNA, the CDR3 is TGTGCTAGTGGTTTCCAGGGGCCCTCCTACAATGAGCAGTTCTTC.

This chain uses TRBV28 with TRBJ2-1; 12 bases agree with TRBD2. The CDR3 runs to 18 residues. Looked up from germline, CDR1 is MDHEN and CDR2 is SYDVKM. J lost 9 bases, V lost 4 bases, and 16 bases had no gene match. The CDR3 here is CASSWPSETSGSNSEQFF. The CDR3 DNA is TGTGCCAGCAGTTGGCCCTCCGAGACTAGCGGGAGTAACAGTGAGCAGTTCTTC.

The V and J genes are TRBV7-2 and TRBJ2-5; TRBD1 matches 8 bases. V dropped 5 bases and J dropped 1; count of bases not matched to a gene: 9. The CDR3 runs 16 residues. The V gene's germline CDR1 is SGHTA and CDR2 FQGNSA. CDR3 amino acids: CASSQGRGPSQETQYF. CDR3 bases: TGTGCCAGCAGCCAAGGCAGGGGGCCTAGCCAAGAGACCCAGTACTTC.

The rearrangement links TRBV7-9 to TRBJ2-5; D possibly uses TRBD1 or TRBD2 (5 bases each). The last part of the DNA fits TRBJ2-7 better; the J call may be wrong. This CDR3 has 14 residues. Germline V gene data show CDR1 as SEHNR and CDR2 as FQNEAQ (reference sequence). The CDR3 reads CASSFRDAPIEQYF. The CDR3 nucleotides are TGTGCCAGCAGCTTCCGGGACGCCCCCATCGAGCAGTACTTC.

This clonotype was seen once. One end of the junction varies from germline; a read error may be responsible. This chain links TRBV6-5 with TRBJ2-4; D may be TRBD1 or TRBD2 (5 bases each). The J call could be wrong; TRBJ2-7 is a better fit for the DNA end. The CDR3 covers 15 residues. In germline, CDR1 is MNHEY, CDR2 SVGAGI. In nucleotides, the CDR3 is TGTGCCAGCACTTACGTCTGGGACGGAACCTCCGAGCAGTACTTC. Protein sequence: CASTYVWDGTSEQYF.

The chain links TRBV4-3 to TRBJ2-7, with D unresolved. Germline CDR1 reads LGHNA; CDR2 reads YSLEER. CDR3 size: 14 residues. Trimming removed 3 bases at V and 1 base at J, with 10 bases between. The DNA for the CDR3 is TGCGCCAGCAGCCAGACGCTCCGGTCCTACGAGCAGTACTTC. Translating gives CASSQTLRSYEQYF.

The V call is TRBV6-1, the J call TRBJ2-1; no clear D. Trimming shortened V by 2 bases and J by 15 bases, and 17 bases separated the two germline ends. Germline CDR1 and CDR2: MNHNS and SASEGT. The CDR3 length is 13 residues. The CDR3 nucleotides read TGTGCCAGCAGTGAAACCCCCTTCAAAGAGGCGTTCTTC. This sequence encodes CASSETPFKEAFF.

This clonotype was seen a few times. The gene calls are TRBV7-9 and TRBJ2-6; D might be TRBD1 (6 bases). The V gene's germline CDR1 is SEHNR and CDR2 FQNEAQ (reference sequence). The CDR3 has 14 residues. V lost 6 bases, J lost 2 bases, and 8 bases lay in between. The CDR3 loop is CASRGGTGANVLTF. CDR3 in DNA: TGTGCCAGCAGAGGGGGTACTGGGGCCAACGTCCTGACTTTC.

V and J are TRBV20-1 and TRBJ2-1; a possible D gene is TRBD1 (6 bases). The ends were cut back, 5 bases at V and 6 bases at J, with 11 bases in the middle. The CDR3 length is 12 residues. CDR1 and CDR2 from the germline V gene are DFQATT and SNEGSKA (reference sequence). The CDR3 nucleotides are TGCAGTGCTGGACAGCTTGTCAATGAGCAGTTCTTC. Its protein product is CSAGQLVNEQFF.

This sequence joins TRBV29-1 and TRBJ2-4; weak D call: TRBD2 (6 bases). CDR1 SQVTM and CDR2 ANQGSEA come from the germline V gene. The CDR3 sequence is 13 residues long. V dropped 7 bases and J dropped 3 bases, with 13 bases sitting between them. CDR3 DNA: TGCAGCGCCTACTTGGGGGGCAAAAACATTCAGTACTTC. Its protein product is CSAYLGGKNIQYF.

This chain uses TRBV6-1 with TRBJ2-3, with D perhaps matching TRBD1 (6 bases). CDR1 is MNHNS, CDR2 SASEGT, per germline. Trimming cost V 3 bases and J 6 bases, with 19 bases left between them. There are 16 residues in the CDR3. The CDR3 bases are TGTGCCAGCAGTGACATGGGACACAGGAATTTGGATACGCAGTATTTT. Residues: CASSDMGHRNLDTQYF.

CDR3 in DNA: TGTGCCAGCAGTCCCTCTCTGGGTGAAAAACTGTTTTTT. Encoded protein: CASSPSLGEKLFF. The V call is TRBV12-3 or TRBV12-4, the J call TRBJ1-4; D gene uncertain. The CDR3 extends over 13 amino acids. V shed 5 bases and J shed 7 bases, with 11 bases lying between them.

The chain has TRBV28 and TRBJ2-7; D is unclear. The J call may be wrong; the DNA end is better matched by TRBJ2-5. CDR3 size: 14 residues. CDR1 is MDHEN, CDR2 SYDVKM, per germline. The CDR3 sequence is CASSLSNGQETQYF. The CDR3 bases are TGTGCCAGCAGTCTGTCTAATGGACAAGAGACCCAGTACTTC.

This CDR3 is CASSRLAGAADTQYF. For the CDR3, the DNA is TGCGCCAGCAGCCGACTAGCGGGGGCAGCAGATACGCAGTATTTT. This chain uses TRBV5-1 with TRBJ2-3; TRBD2 matches at 12 bases. This CDR3 is built from 15 residues. V lost 4 bases and J lost 4; bases outside the gene matches: 4. Germline CDR1 and CDR2: SGHRS and YFSETQ.